This T cell receptor beta chain was retrieved from a study of shared clonotypes between healthy human individuals. Trimming took 3 bases from V and 2 from J; bases not matched to a gene: 7. Germline V gene lookup returns CDR1 MGHDK and CDR2 SYGVNS. This CDR3 has 15 amino acids. The table came from immunoSEQ multiplex PCR; TCRdb's copy has only in-frame clones and leaves some out. The sample holds millions of clones, roughly 92% seen once. About this clone itself: Its cognate antigen is unknown.

Findings and limits, study-wide: Roughly 5% of naive CD4 clonotypes were common to a handful of donors. Clonotype sharing among donors was thought likely to change with sequencing depth.

This clonotype originated in a young man in good health. The sequenced sample was naive CD4+ T cells sorted from blood. Subset given: CD45RA+ positively selected. This chain connects TRBV25-1 to TRBJ2-7, with 7 bases identical to TRBD1. DNA for the CDR3: TGTGCCAGCAGTGACGACAGGGAAAGGACCTACGAGCAGTACTTC. It encodes CASSDDRERTYEQYF.